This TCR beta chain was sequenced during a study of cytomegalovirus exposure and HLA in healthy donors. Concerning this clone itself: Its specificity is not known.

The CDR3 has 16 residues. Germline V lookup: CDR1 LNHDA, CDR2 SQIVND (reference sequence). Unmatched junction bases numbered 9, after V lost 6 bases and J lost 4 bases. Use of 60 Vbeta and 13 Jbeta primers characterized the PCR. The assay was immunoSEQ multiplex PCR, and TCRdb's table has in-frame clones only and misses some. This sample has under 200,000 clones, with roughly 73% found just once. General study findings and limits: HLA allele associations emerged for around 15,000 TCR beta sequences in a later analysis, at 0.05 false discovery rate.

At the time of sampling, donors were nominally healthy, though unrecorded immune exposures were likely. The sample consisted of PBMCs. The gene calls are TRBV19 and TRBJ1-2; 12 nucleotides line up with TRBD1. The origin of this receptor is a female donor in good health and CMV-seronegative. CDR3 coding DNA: TGTGCCAGTAGCCGGGACAGGGGGCCTGGGGGCTATGGCTACACCTTC. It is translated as CASSRDRGPGGYGYTF.